Presented here are 22 T cell receptor delta chains from one specimen sequenced in a study of γδ T cells in repeated Plasmodium falciparum infection. TCRdb redid the clone calls on the multiplex PCR reads with CATT. This sample yields tens of thousands of delta-chain clones, of which 0.85% to 1% are seen a single time; 9.6% belongs to the top ten. Vgamma9/Vdelta2+ and Vdelta2-negative gammadelta T cells were flow-sorted from PBMC for bulk sequencing. The sequencing input was gamma-delta T cells from blood. All receptors come from a pool of human donors (malaria-infected and uninfected, not separated).

This clone was found a few times. With a far larger clone one base away, a read error is the likely cause. Other DNA sequences in the same sample also yield this CDR3. This chain joins TRDV1 and TRDJ1, with D perhaps matching TRDD2 or TRDD3 (6 bases each). The CDR3 has 22 amino acids. Germline V gene lookup returns CDR1 TSWWSYY and CDR2 QGS. The CDR3 region has the DNA TGTGCTCTTGGGGAACTGGGGAAGGGCGTCCTACCTGGGGATGGGTACACCGACAAACTCATCTTT. Its protein is CALGELGKGVLPGDGYTDKLIF.

This clone occurred a few times. This DNA translates differently at residue 3 from the TCRdb protein, which is that of a much larger clone; a read error is likely, and the protein shown is the DNA's own translation. As DNA, the CDR3 is TGTGCTCGTGGGGAACCTTCTGGGGGATCATACAAACTCATCTTT. This encodes CARGEPSGGSYKLIF. The chain links TRDV1 to TRDJ1; 9 nucleotides align to TRDD3. The CDR3 has 15 amino acids. CDR1 is TSWWSYY, CDR2 QGS, per germline.

This clone occurred a few times. The TCRdb protein, from a much larger clone, departs from this DNA's translation at residue 6, likely by read error; the protein shown derives from the DNA. This chain uses TRDV1 with TRDJ1; 9 positions agree with TRDD2. The J gene, left out of TCRdb, was set here by checking the DNA against germline. The V gene end was trimmed by 1 base and the J gene end by 0 bases; junction bases not matched to a gene: 18. CDR3 size: 21 residues. The germline V gene encodes CDR1 TSWWSYY and CDR2 QGS. The CDR3 protein is CALGEPTFLLMGGAYTDKLIF. CDR3 DNA: TGTGCTCTTGGGGAACCCACCTTCCTACTAATGGGGGGAGCCTACACCGATAAACTCATCTTT.

Only a few counts were recorded for this clone. For this DNA, TCRdb reports the protein of a much larger clone, which diverges at residue 11, most likely from a read error; the protein presented here is translated directly from the DNA. The CDR3 is CALGVARMWGVPEGKLIF. CDR3 DNA sequence: TGTGCTCTTGGGGTCGCGAGGATGTGGGGGGTACCAGAGGGAAAACTCATCTTT. V and J are TRDV1 and TRDJ1; possible D gene TRDD3, 6 bases. V was pared by 4 bases and J by 8 bases, with 29 bases between. The CDR3 totals 18 residues. CDR1 is TSWWSYY, CDR2 QGS, per germline.

Details on this clone: TCRdb assigns this DNA the protein of a much larger clone, which departs from its translation at residue 15; this likely reflects a read error, and the protein shown comes from translating the DNA. The chain is built from TRDV2 and TRDJ3; 8 bases align to TRDD3. The J gene is absent in TCRdb and was assigned here via DNA matching to germline. The CDR3 consists of 18 residues. Germline V gene data show CDR1 as GEAIGNYY and CDR2 as EKD. CDR3 DNA: TGTGCCTGTGACACCGGCTGGGGGAGCTCCTGGGACACCCGACGGATGTTTTTC. It codes for CACDTGWGSSWDTRRMFF.

A word on this clone: The TCRdb protein, from a much larger clone, departs from this DNA's translation at residue 11, likely by read error; the protein shown derives from the DNA. The J gene is TRDJ1, the V gene TRDV1; TRDD3 is a possible D gene (5 bases). The CDR3 contains 15 residues. Germline CDR1 reads TSWWSYY; CDR2 reads QGS. The CDR3 spells CALGELTGGTGKLIF. As DNA, the CDR3 is TGTGCTCTTGGGGAACTTACCGGGGGTACCGGTAAACTCATCTTT.

About this clone: TCRdb records a much larger clone's protein for this DNA, with a difference at residue 21 that likely arises from a read error; the protein given is the translation of the DNA. The rearrangement uses TRAV38-2/DV8 and TRDJ1, with a weak D call TRDD3 (9 bases). The CDR3 is 23 amino acids. The germline V gene has CDR1 TSESDYY and CDR2 QEAYKQQN. The CDR3 loop is CAYRSKISFLDPTGGHGTDKHIF. CDR3 nucleotides: TGTGCTTATAGGAGTAAGATTTCCTTCCTAGACCCTACTGGGGGACACGGGACCGATAAACACATCTTT.

On this clone: It is likely a read error: a sequence one base away is far more abundant. The sample holds other DNA sequences that translate to the same CDR3. The V and J genes are TRDV2 and TRDJ1; TRDD3 aligns across 10 bases. In the absence of a J gene in TCRdb, the DNA was matched to germline to assign it here. CDR3 length equals 18 residues. Germline V CDR1 and CDR2: GEAIGNYY, EKD. The CDR3 loop is CACDPASLGDPHTDKLIF. The CDR3 coding sequence is TGTGCTTGTGACCCAGCATCACTGGGGGATCCTCACACCGATAAACTCATCTTT.

For this clone: The mismatch at residue 14 between this DNA's translation and the TCRdb protein of a much larger clone likely reflects a read error; the protein shown is translated from the DNA. V and J are TRDV2 and TRDJ1, with TRDD3 identical over 13 bases. The J gene is not listed in TCRdb, so it was assigned here from a DNA match to germline. The CDR3 sequence is 18 residues long. Germline V lookup: CDR1 GEAIGNYY, CDR2 EKD. CDR3 region: CACDTGYWGIRNTGKLIF. The CDR3 DNA follows: TGTGCCTGTGACACTGGGTACTGGGGGATACGGAACACCGGTAAACTCATCTTT.

This clone was counted only a few times. TCRdb lists the protein of a much larger clone for this DNA, which differs at residue 13, so this is likely a read error; the protein given here is translated from the DNA itself. The chain employs TRDV2 and TRDJ1; no firm D call. This CDR3 is built from 15 residues. Per the germline V gene, CDR1 is GEAIGNYY and CDR2 is EKD. The CDR3 region has the DNA TGTGCCTGTGACAAATTGGCCAGTTACACCGATAAACACATCTTT. Protein product: CACDKLASYTDKHIF.

In its sample, this clone was seen many times. TCRdb records a much larger clone's protein for this DNA, with a difference at residue 20 that likely arises from a read error; the protein given is the translation of the DNA. Written as DNA, the CDR3 is TGTGCCTGTGACGAAATTACAACACTGACTGGGGGACCCTTATCGTACACCGATAAACCCATCTTT. Protein: CACDEITTLTGGPLSYTDKPIF. With the J gene uncalled, the V gene is TRDV2; TRDD3 is the table's D call, not checked against the DNA. The length of the CDR3 is 22 residues. Germline CDR1 GEAIGNYY, CDR2 EKD.

This clone was seen a handful of times. Since a far larger clone is one base different, this is likely a read error. In the same sample, other DNA sequences code for this CDR3. The gene calls are TRDV2 and TRDJ1, with 9 bases aligning to TRDD3. The J gene, left out of TCRdb, was set here by checking the DNA against germline. In germline, CDR1 is GEAIGNYY, CDR2 EKD. This CDR3 is built from 18 residues. The V segment lost 0 bases and the J segment 0 bases; nucleotides outside the gene matches: 10. CDR3 sequence: CACDTLTGGLSYTDKLIF. The CDR3 bases are TGTGCCTGTGACACCCTAACTGGGGGACTGTCCTACACCGATAAACTCATCTTT.

A few counts support this clone. The mismatch at residue 7 between this DNA's translation and the TCRdb protein of a much larger clone likely reflects a read error; the protein shown is translated from the DNA. This rearrangement joins TRDV1 to TRDJ1; unclear D gene. The J gene comes from matching the DNA to germline here; TCRdb lacks it. Trimming removed 4 bases from V and 2 bases from J, with 14 bases in between. The CDR3 runs 15 residues. Germline CDR1 and CDR2: TSWWSYY and QGS. CDR3: CALGGPTRVTDKLIF. The CDR3, as DNA: TGTGCTCTTGGGGGGCCGACCCGGGTTACCGATAAACTCATCTTT.

In regard to this clone: This likely stems from a read error, as it lies one base from a far larger clone. Other DNA sequences in the sample encode the same CDR3. This chain uses TRDV1 with TRDJ1; 9 nucleotides agree with TRDD3. Germline V gene sequence: CDR1 TSWWSYY, CDR2 QGS. The CDR3 is made up of 21 amino acids. In DNA, the CDR3 is TGTGCTCTCGGGGAGATCTTCCGTTGGAGGCTGGGGGATCCTCCAAAGGATAAACTCATCTTT. Protein product: CALGEIFRWRLGDPPKDKLIF.

In the case of this clone: A far more abundant clone sits one base away, making this likely a read error. The sample contains more than one DNA sequence encoding this CDR3. This sequence joins TRDV2 and TRDJ1; 11 bases line up with TRDD3. In the absence of a J gene in TCRdb, the DNA was matched to germline to assign it here. The V and J ends lost 0 bases and 2 bases, in that order; junction bases with no gene match: 13. Germline V gene sequence: CDR1 GEAIGNYY, CDR2 EKD. The CDR3 has 19 amino acids. The chain's CDR3 is CACDTVPMVGDTGTDKLIF. The CDR3 region has the DNA TGTGCCTGTGACACCGTCCCAATGGTGGGGGATACGGGGACCGATAAACTCATCTTT.

With respect to this clone: TCRdb lists the protein of a much larger clone for this DNA, which differs at residue 15, so this is likely a read error; the protein given here is translated from the DNA itself. The V call is TRDV1, the J call TRDJ1, with 13 bases identical to TRDD3. The CDR3 has 19 amino acids. The germline V gene has CDR1 TSWWSYY and CDR2 QGS. V shed 3 bases and J 8 bases; nucleotides not matched to a gene: 18. Here the CDR3 reads CALGDPWSGTGGYGEKLIF. For the CDR3, the DNA is TGTGCTCTTGGGGATCCGTGGTCGGGTACTGGGGGATACGGCGAAAAACTCATCTTT.

A few counts support this clone. The amino acid sequence in TCRdb belongs to a much larger clone and departs from this DNA's translation at residue 19, likely a sequencing read error; the sequence shown is translated from the DNA. This chain uses TRDV1 with TRDJ1; 8 bases agree with TRDD2. The J gene is not listed in TCRdb, so it was assigned here from a DNA match to germline. Germline trimming cut 3 bases from V and 4 bases from J; bases unmatched to any gene: 34. Germline lookup yields CDR1 TSWWSYY and CDR2 QGS. The CDR3 contains 24 residues. The CDR3 nucleotides are TGTGCTCTTGGGGATTATTGGTCCCTCTTCCTACGTTCAGGGGGAACACCGTACATCGATAAACTCATCTTT. Translated: CALGDYWSLFLRSGGTPYIDKLIF.

As to this clone: This DNA's translation and the protein TCRdb lists, from a much larger clone, do not match at residue 8, likely due to a read error; the protein shown is translated from the DNA. The chain links TRDV2 to TRDJ1, with D maybe TRDD3 (5 bases). TCRdb offers no J gene call, so here the DNA was matched to germline to obtain one. Trimming removed 1 base from V and 0 bases from J, with 23 bases in between. This CDR3 has 19 amino acids. The germline gives CDR1 GEAIGNYY, CDR2 EKD. The CDR3 region has the DNA TGTGCCTGTGACACGGTTGGTGTATACGACAACGACTACACCGATAAACTCATCTTT. The encoded protein is CACDTVGVYDNDYTDKLIF.

To note about this clone: A read error likely explains this, since a far larger clone differs by one base. The sample has other DNA sequences that encode this CDR3 too. The rearrangement joins TRDV2 to TRDJ1, with TRDD3 identical over 8 bases. Here the J gene came from matching the DNA to germline, since TCRdb omits it. This CDR3 has 18 amino acids. CDR1 and CDR2 (germline): GEAIGNYY, EKD. The CDR3 DNA reads as TGTGCCTGTGACACCATCCTGGGGGACCCCCGGTACACTGATAAACTCATCTTT. Translation gives CACDTILGDPRYTDKLIF.

This clone was seen more than once but under ten times. TCRdb's entry gives the protein of a much larger clone, which mismatches this DNA's translation at residue 11, likely from a read error; the protein reported here is translated from the DNA. The rearrangement joins TRAV36/DV7 to TRDJ1; D could derive from TRDD2 or TRDD3 (6 bases each). TCRdb records no J gene; here it was assigned by comparing the DNA to germline. Looked up from germline, CDR1 is VTNFRS and CDR2 is LTSSGIE (reference sequence). Between the trimmed V and J ends, which lost 0 bases and 0 bases, there was a span of 39 bases. CDR3 size: 24 residues. The DNA of the CDR3 is TGTGCTGTGGAGGTTCAGAATCCTACCCCGACCTTGATGGGGGTCTATATGTACACCGATAAACTCATCTTT. Protein sequence: CAVEVQNPTPTLMGVYMYTDKLIF.

Concerning this clone itself: A far larger clone is a single base away, which makes a read error likely. This sample also contains other DNA sequences that code for the same CDR3. The chain employs TRDV1 and TRDJ2; the D is unclear. TCRdb carries no J gene annotation; the J gene was assigned here by matching the DNA with germline. CDR1 is TSWWSYY, CDR2 QGS, per germline. The CDR3 length is 16 residues. Deletions cut 4 bases from V and 3 bases from J, with 15 bases between. CDR3 sequence reads: CALGGPFWALTAQLFF. In nucleotides, the CDR3 is TGTGCTCTTGGGGGCCCTTTTTGGGCTCTGACAGCACAACTCTTCTTT.

This clone is labeled medium-sized. Other nucleotide sequences in the sample specify the same CDR3. The J gene is TRDJ1, the V gene TRDV2, with 7 positions matching TRDD3. This CDR3 comprises 16 residues. The ends lost 0 bases at V and 1 base at J; junction bases unmatched: 7. Germline V gene sequence: CDR1 GEAIGNYY, CDR2 EKD. CDR3 amino acids: CACDTHTGVPTDKLIF. The CDR3 DNA follows: TGTGCCTGTGACACCCATACTGGGGTCCCCACCGATAAACTCATCTTT.